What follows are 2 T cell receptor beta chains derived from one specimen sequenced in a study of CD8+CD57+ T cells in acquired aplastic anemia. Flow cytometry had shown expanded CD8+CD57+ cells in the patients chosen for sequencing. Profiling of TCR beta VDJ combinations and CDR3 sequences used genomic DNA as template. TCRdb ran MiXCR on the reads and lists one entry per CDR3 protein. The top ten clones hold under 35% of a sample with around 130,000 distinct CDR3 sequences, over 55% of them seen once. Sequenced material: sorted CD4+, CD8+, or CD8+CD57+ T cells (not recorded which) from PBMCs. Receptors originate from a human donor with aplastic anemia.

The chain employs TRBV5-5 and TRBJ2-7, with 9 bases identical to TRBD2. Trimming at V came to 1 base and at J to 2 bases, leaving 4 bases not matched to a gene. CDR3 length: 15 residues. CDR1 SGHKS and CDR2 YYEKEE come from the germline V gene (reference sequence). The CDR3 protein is CASSLPIAGAYEQYF. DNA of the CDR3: TGTGCCAGCAGCTTGCCGATAGCGGGGGCCTACGAGCAGTACTTC. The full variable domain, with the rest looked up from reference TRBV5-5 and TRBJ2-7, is DAGVTQSPTHLIKTRGQQVTLRCSPISGHKSVSWYQQVLGQGPQFIFQYYEKEERGRGNFPDRFSARQFPNYSSELNVNALLLGDSALYLCASSLPIAGAYEQYFGPGTRLTVT.

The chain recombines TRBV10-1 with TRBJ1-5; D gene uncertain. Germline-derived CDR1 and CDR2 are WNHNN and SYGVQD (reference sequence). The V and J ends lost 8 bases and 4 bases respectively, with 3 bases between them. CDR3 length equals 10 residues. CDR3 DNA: TGCGCCAGCCCTAATCAGCCCCAGCATTTT. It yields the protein CASPNQPQHF.